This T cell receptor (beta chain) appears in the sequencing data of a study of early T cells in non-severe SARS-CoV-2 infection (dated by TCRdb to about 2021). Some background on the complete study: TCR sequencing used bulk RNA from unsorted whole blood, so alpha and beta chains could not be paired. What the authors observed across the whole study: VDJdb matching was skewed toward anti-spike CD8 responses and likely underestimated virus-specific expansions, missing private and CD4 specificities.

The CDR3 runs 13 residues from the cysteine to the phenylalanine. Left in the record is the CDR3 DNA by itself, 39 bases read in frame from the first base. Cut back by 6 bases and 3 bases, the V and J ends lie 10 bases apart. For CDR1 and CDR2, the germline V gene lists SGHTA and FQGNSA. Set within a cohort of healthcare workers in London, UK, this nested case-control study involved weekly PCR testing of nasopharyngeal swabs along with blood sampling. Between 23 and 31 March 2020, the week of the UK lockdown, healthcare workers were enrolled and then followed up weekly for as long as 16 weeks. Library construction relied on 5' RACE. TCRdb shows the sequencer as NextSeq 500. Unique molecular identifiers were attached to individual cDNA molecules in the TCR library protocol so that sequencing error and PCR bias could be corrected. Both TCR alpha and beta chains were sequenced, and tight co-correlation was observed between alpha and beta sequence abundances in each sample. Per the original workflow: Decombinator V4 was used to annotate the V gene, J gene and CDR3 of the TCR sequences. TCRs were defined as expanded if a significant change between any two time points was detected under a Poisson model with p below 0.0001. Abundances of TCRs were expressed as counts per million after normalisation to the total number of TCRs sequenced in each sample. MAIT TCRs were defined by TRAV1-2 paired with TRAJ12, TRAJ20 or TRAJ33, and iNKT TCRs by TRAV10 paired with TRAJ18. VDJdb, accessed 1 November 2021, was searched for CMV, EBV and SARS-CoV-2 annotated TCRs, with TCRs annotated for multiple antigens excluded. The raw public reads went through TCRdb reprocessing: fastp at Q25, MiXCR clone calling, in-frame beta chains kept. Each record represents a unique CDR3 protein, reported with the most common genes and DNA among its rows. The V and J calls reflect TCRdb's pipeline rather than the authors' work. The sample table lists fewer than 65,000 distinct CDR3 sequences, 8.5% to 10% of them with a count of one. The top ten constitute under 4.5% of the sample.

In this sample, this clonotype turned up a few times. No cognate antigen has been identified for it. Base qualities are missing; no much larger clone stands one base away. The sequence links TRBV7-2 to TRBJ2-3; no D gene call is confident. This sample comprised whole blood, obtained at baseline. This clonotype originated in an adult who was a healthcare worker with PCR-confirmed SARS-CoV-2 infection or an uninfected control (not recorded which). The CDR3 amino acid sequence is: CASSFGPTDTQYF. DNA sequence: TGTGCCAGCAGTTTCGGTCCTACAGATACGCAGTATTTT.